The 25 T cell receptor beta chains below all came from one sample that was sequenced in a study of T cell responses to AZD1222 COVID-19 vaccine. Data came from immunoSEQ multiplex PCR; TCRdb stores just in-frame clones and leaves some out. The sample lists some 170,000 clones; about 91% were seen once. The material sequenced was peripheral blood, taken on day 0 of MenACWY control vaccination. The source of these receptors is an adult in good health.

This chain links TRBV2 with TRBJ2-7; 9 bases are a match to TRBD2. The germline CDR1 and CDR2 sequences are SNHLY and FYNNEI. CDR3 length: 16 amino acids. J was trimmed by 1 base and V by 4 bases; bases with no gene match: 8. CDR3 in amino acids: CASSALAGKKSYEQYF. The CDR3 coding sequence is TGTGCCAGCAGTGCCCTAGCGGGGAAAAAATCCTACGAGCAGTACTTC.

V and J are TRBV30 and TRBJ2-7; maybe TRBD1 (5 bases). Trimming stripped 4 bases from V and 6 bases from J, with 16 bases between. This CDR3 contains 13 residues. CDR1 is GTSNPN, CDR2 SVGIG, per germline (reference sequence). DNA of the CDR3: TGTGCCTGGAACCGTCTAGGGGATGCCGAGCAGTACTTC. Its translation: CAWNRLGDAEQYF.

In its sample, this clone was seen a few times. The gene calls are TRBV12-3 or TRBV12-4 and TRBJ2-2; D gene unclear. Trimming removed 6 bases from V and 5 bases from J, with 10 bases in between. The CDR3 has 13 residues. CDR3 residues: CASSIRRTGELFF. CDR3 DNA: TGTGCCAGCAGCATACGGCGGACCGGGGAGCTGTTTTTT.

A single count supports this clone. The chain combines TRBV21-1 with TRBJ1-4; the D call of TRBD1 is as the table states it, not checked on the DNA. TRBV21-1 counts as a pseudogene. The CDR3 covers 20 residues. CDR3 in amino acids: CASGRPHHRGSLPRNEKLFF. CDR3 DNA sequence: TGTGCCAGCGGGAGGCCTCACCACAGGGGGTCGCTCCCCAGAAATGAAAAACTGTTTTTT.

The chain uses TRBV19 and TRBJ1-2, with TRBD1 matching 8 bases. Unmatched junction bases numbered 8, after V lost 3 bases and J lost 2 bases. CDR3 length: 16 residues. The V gene's germline CDR1 is LNHDA and CDR2 SQIVND (reference sequence). The CDR3 is CASSIRTGRANYGYTF. For the CDR3, the DNA is TGTGCCAGTAGTATTAGGACAGGGAGGGCCAACTATGGCTACACCTTC.

V is TRBV19 and J is TRBJ2-1, with TRBD2 matching over 9 bases. CDR3 length: 13 residues. CDR1 is LNHDA, CDR2 SQIVND, per germline (reference sequence). V lost 1 base to trimming and J lost 10 bases; unmatched junction nucleotides: 2. CDR3 in DNA: TGTGCCAGTAGTATAGGGCGGGAGGGAGAGCAGTTCTTC. It translates to CASSIGREGEQFF.

Here the CDR3 reads CASSSRGRGTEAFF. The CDR3 coding sequence is TGTGCCAGCAGCAGCAGGGGGCGGGGTACTGAAGCTTTCTTT. V usage is TRBV7-8 and J usage is TRBJ1-1; 8 bases are shared with TRBD1. The length of the CDR3 is 14 residues. J gave up 5 bases and V 5 bases, and 7 bases lay outside the gene matches. Germline CDR1 reads SGHVS; CDR2 reads FQNEAQ.

The genes are TRBV5-5 and TRBJ1-3; D unresolved. Trimming pared 2 bases from V and 0 bases from J, leaving 6 bases between. This CDR3 has 14 amino acids. The germline gives CDR1 SGHKS, CDR2 YYEKEE (reference sequence). CDR3: CASSFGLSGNTIYF. Written as DNA, the CDR3 is TGTGCCAGCAGCTTCGGGCTCTCTGGAAACACCATATATTTT.

The rearrangement joins TRBV4-3 to TRBJ1-5, with D possibly being TRBD1 (6 bases). The CDR3 is 15 residues long. Germline values: CDR1 LGHNA, CDR2 YSLEER. Trimming pared 4 bases from V and 6 bases from J, leaving 16 bases between. CDR3 DNA: TGCGCCAGCAGCCCAACCCCGACAGGAAGTCAGCCCCAGCATTTT. Its translation: CASSPTPTGSQPQHF.

V gene TRBV19 combines with J gene TRBJ1-2; TRBD1 might be the D (5 bases). Trimming took 5 bases from V and 8 from J, leaving 15 bases between them. The CDR3 has 13 amino acids. Germline lookup yields CDR1 LNHDA and CDR2 SQIVND (reference sequence). Written as DNA, the CDR3 is TGTGCCAGTAGTCCCCAGGGCCATAGGGGCTACACCTTC. Amino acid sequence: CASSPQGHRGYTF. The full variable domain, completed using reference TRBV19 and TRBJ1-2, is DGGITQSPKYLFRKEGQNVTLSCEQNLNHDAMYWYRQDPGQGLRLIYYSQIVNDFQKGDIAEGYSVSREKKESFPLTVTSAQKNPTAFYLCASSPQGHRGYTFGSGTRLTVV.

The chain combines TRBV2 with TRBJ2-3; 11 bases are a match to TRBD2. V was clipped by 4 bases and J by 0 bases; unmatched bases: 3. This CDR3 spans 16 amino acids. Germline-derived CDR1 and CDR2 are SNHLY and FYNNEI. This CDR3 is CASSGRTSGSTDTQYF. The DNA for the CDR3 is TGTGCCAGCAGTGGGAGGACTAGCGGGAGCACAGATACGCAGTATTTT.

The chain couples TRBV7-3 to TRBJ2-7, with D possibly matching TRBD1 (5 bases). The CDR3 consists of 13 residues. Germline lookup yields CDR1 SGHTA and CDR2 FQGTGA. The V end lost 0 bases, the J end lost 3 bases, and 6 bases lay between the germline ends. CDR3 sequence: CASSLTGDYEQYF. CDR3 nucleotides: TGTGCCAGCAGCTTAACAGGGGACTACGAGCAGTACTTC. Drawing the rest from reference TRBV7-3 and TRBJ2-7, the complete variable domain is GAGVSQTPSNKVTEKGKYVELRCDPISGHTALYWYRQSLGQGPEFLIYFQGTGAADDSGLPNDRFFAVRPEGSVSTLKIQRTERGDSAVYLCASSLTGDYEQYFGPGTRLTVT.

The gene calls are TRBV5-1 and TRBJ2-5, with D uncertain. This CDR3 region has 13 residues. V lost 7 bases and J 2 bases, leaving 12 bases between the germline ends. The germline gives CDR1 SGHRS, CDR2 YFSETQ. CDR3 sequence: CASPPGLQETQYF. CDR3 nucleotides: TGCGCCAGCCCGCCGGGTCTTCAAGAGACCCAGTACTTC.

The chain combines TRBV29-1 with TRBJ2-2; 7 positions match TRBD1. Germline V lookup: CDR1 SQVTM, CDR2 ANQGSEA. V lost 2 bases, J lost 5 bases, and 5 bases stayed unmatched. CDR3 size: 14 residues. The CDR3 DNA follows: TGCAGCGTTGAAAAGACAGGGACAACCGGGGAGCTGTTTTTT. This codes for CSVEKTGTTGELFF.

This chain uses TRBV7-8 with TRBJ1-4; D is uncertain. This CDR3 spans 14 amino acids. The germline V and J ends were trimmed by 1 base and 3 bases, with 6 bases remaining between them. CDR1 is SGHVS and CDR2 is FQNEAQ in the germline V gene. The CDR3 coding sequence is TGTGCCAGCAGCTTAGGGAGCTCTAATGAAAAACTGTTTTTT. It encodes CASSLGSSNEKLFF. The complete variable domain, with remaining parts taken from reference TRBV7-8 and TRBJ1-4, reads GAGVSQSPRYKVAKRGQDVALRCDPISGHVSLFWYQQALGQGPEFLTYFQNEAQLDKSGLPSDRFFAERPEGSVSTLKIQRTQQEDSAVYLCASSLGSSNEKLFFGSGTQLSVL.

The genes are TRBV30 and TRBJ2-5; D is unclear. The CDR3 runs to 15 residues. Deletions cut 2 bases from V and 9 bases from J, with 22 bases between. CDR1 GTSNPN and CDR2 SVGIG come from the germline V gene (reference sequence). The CDR3 loop is CAWSPPPFRTCPQYF. CDR3 nucleotides: TGTGCCTGGAGTCCCCCTCCCTTCCGTACCTGTCCCCAGTACTTC. Using reference TRBV30 and TRBJ2-5 for the parts outside the CDR3, the full variable domain is SQTIHQWPATLVQPVGSPLSLECTVEGTSNPNLYWYRQAAGRGLQLLFYSVGIGQISSEVPQNLSASRPQDRQFILSSKKLLLSDSGFYLCAWSPPPFRTCPQYFGPGTRLLVL.

The V and J genes are TRBV7-3 and TRBJ2-3; 12 nucleotides match TRBD1. V was pared by 5 bases and J by 6 bases, with 9 bases of the junction left unmatched. This CDR3 is built from 16 residues. Germline V lookup: CDR1 SGHTA, CDR2 FQGTGA. CDR3 loop: CASSRDRGRVDDTQYF. In nucleotides, the CDR3 is TGTGCCAGCAGCCGGGACAGGGGGCGCGTGGATGATACGCAGTATTTT.

This clone showed up just once. This rearrangement joins TRBV20-1 to TRBJ2-3, with D maybe TRBD2 (5 bases). Trimming left V 6 bases short and J 6 bases short, with 7 bases between. The CDR3 covers 10 residues. Germline V gene sequence: CDR1 DFQATT, CDR2 SNEGSKA (reference sequence). CDR3 coding DNA: TGCAGTGCCTTAGCGGATACGCAGTATTTT. Its translation: CSALADTQYF.

Of note for this clone: In the same sample, other DNA sequences code for this CDR3. This chain joins TRBV9 and TRBJ2-7; D is ambiguous. Trimming removed 0 bases from V and 7 bases from J, with 11 bases in between. This CDR3 contains 13 residues. CDR1 and CDR2 (germline): SGDLS, YYNGEE. The CDR3, as DNA: TGTGCCAGCAGCGTAGGTGGTTTCGGGGAGCAGTACTTC. Translation: CASSVGGFGEQYF.

The V call is TRBV19, the J call TRBJ1-1; 9 bases match TRBD1. The CDR3 totals 16 residues. The trim removed 4 bases at V and 5 bases at J, leaving 11 bases unmatched. The germline gives CDR1 LNHDA, CDR2 SQIVND (reference sequence). Written as DNA, the CDR3 is TGTGCCAGTAGTACCAGACAGGGGGTTCTGGGGACTGAAGCTTTCTTT. This sequence encodes CASSTRQGVLGTEAFF.

This chain connects TRBV5-1 to TRBJ2-3; 10 nucleotides line up with TRBD1. CDR3 length: 16 amino acids. The germline V gene has CDR1 SGHRS and CDR2 YFSETQ. J lost 5 bases, V lost 0 bases, and 6 bases had no gene match. The chain's CDR3 is CASSLGQGAVLDTQYF. The CDR3, as DNA: TGCGCCAGCAGCTTGGGACAGGGGGCTGTTTTAGATACGCAGTATTTT.

This sequence joins TRBV7-3 and TRBJ1-1, with D tentatively TRBD1 (6 bases). Trimming stripped 4 bases from V and 1 base from J, with 7 bases between. There are 13 residues in the CDR3. From germline, CDR1 is SGHTA and CDR2 FQGTGA. DNA of the CDR3: TGTGCCAGCAGCTGGGGGGCGAACACTGAAGCTTTCTTT. Translated, it gives CASSWGANTEAFF.

The chain combines TRBV20-1 with TRBJ1-2; 9 positions match TRBD1. The CDR3 loop spans 14 amino acids. Germline lookup yields CDR1 DFQATT and CDR2 SNEGSKA (reference sequence). V was clipped by 3 bases and J by 4 bases; unmatched bases: 6. CDR3 DNA: TGCAGTGCTAGTTTAAGGACAGGGGTCTATGGCTACACCTTC. Its protein is CSASLRTGVYGYTF.

The CDR3 DNA reads TGTGCCAGCAGCCAAGAAGGGGTACAGGGTCACGGGGAGCTGTTTTTT. It translates to CASSQEGVQGHGELFF. The genes are TRBV14 and TRBJ2-2, with D possibly matching TRBD1 (6 bases). With 0 bases removed from V and 7 bases from J, the gap between germline ends came to 15 bases. This CDR3 has 16 residues. Per germline, CDR1 SGHDN and CDR2 FVKESK.

The chain joins TRBV15 to TRBJ2-3; 12 bases match TRBD2. CDR3 length: 16 amino acids. Trimming cost V 0 bases and J 7 bases; bases outside gene matches: 5. Germline loops: CDR1 LNHNV, CDR2 YYDKDF (reference sequence). The CDR3 bases are TGTGCCACCAGCAGAGATAGAACTAGCGGGAGGAATACGCAGTATTTT. Translated, it gives CATSRDRTSGRNTQYF.